Listed here are 26 T cell receptor beta chains from one sample, sequenced in a study of the immune and genomic landscape of osteosarcoma. Some clones are missing from TCRdb's copy, which holds only in-frame ones; the method was immunoSEQ multiplex PCR. The repertoire holds approximately 700 clones, over 70% seen once, with 30% to 45% in the top ten. The sample comprised metastatic tumor tissue from the lung. The origin of the receptors is a boy aged 5-17 years with osteosarcoma.

The rearrangement joins TRBV19 to TRBJ2-1; TRBD2 matches 11 bases. The trim removed 5 bases at V and 9 bases at J, leaving 6 bases unmatched. Germline V gene lookup returns CDR1 LNHDA and CDR2 SQIVND (reference sequence). The CDR3 totals 14 residues. CDR3 nucleotide sequence: TGTGCCAGTAGTTTGGGACTAGCGGACCTTGAGCAGTTCTTC. This codes for CASSLGLADLEQFF. Full variable domain (rest looked up from reference TRBV19 and TRBJ2-1): DGGITQSPKYLFRKEGQNVTLSCEQNLNHDAMYWYRQDPGQGLRLIYYSQIVNDFQKGDIAEGYSVSREKKESFPLTVTSAQKNPTAFYLCASSLGLADLEQFFGPGTRLTVL.

This sequence joins TRBV28 and TRBJ1-2, with TRBD1 identical over 8 bases. The CDR3 covers 14 residues. Germline CDR1 and CDR2: MDHEN and SYDVKM. With 3 bases clipped from V and 3 bases from J, the junction kept 3 bases outside the gene matches. The CDR3 nucleotides read TGTGCCAGCAGTTTGCGGGACAGGCACTATGGCTACACCTTC. This encodes CASSLRDRHYGYTF.

The gene calls are TRBV7-9 and TRBJ1-1, with D possibly being TRBD1 (6 bases). Germline assignment: CDR1 SEHNR and CDR2 FQNEAQ (reference sequence). V gave up 8 bases and J gave up 4 bases, with 26 bases separating them. CDR3 size: 17 residues. Written as DNA, the CDR3 is TGTGCCAGCGCGGTGAGTTTTGGGGGCCCCGAGGGCACTGAAGCTTTCTTT. It yields the protein CASAVSFGGPEGTEAFF.

The chain joins TRBV7-2 to TRBJ2-3, with TRBD1 as a possible D gene (6 bases). This CDR3 has 15 residues. V was trimmed by 9 bases and J by 4 bases, leaving 20 bases between them. Germline CDR1 SGHTA, CDR2 FQGNSA. CDR3 bases: TGTGCCAGTAGCCAGCCGACTTCAGGGGCAGATACGCAGTATTTT. Protein product: CASSQPTSGADTQYF.

V and J are TRBV30 and TRBJ1-2; D gene uncertain. Germline V gene data show CDR1 as GTSNPN and CDR2 as SVGIG (reference sequence). V lost 6 bases and J lost 2, with 13 bases in between. The CDR3 runs to 13 residues. CDR3 in DNA: TGTGCCTGTCGTCCTGAATTCAACTATGGCTACACCTTC. This gives the protein CACRPEFNYGYTF. The variable domain in full, completed from reference TRBV30 and TRBJ1-2, reads SQTIHQWPATLVQPVGSPLSLECTVEGTSNPNLYWYRQAAGRGLQLLFYSVGIGQISSEVPQNLSASRPQDRQFILSSKKLLLSDSGFYLCACRPEFNYGYTFGSGTRLTVV.

This rearrangement joins TRBV27 to TRBJ1-2; D is possibly TRBD1 (6 bases). There are 13 residues in the CDR3. Trimming shortened V by 6 bases and J by 8 bases, and 16 bases separated the two germline ends. Germline V gives CDR1 MNHEY, CDR2 SMNVEV (reference sequence). CDR3 DNA sequence: TGTGCCAGCAGCGTGGGGGGCTCAGGAGGCTACACCTTC. Its protein product is CASSVGGSGGYTF.

This chain uses TRBV2 with TRBJ2-1, with 10 bases matching TRBD2. Losses at the gene ends were 10 bases for V and 7 bases for J; bases not matched to a gene: 10. The CDR3 is 14 amino acids. The germline V gene has CDR1 SNHLY and CDR2 FYNNEI. The chain's CDR3 is CATSGTSERNEQFF. In nucleotides, the CDR3 is TGTGCCACCTCCGGGACTAGCGAGCGGAATGAGCAGTTCTTC.

The chain has TRBV5-4 and TRBJ2-1; D is perhaps TRBD2 (7 bases). The CDR3 sequence is 15 residues long. Between the trimmed V and J ends, which lost 2 bases and 3 bases, there was a span of 12 bases. Germline V gene sequence: CDR1 SGHNT, CDR2 YYREEE (reference sequence). CDR3 nucleotide sequence: TGTGCCAGCAGCTTTGGGGGAGGGGGCTACAATGAGCAGTTCTTC. Translating gives CASSFGGGGYNEQFF.

The genes are TRBV7-2 and TRBJ2-1; 11 positions match TRBD2. V was pared by 3 bases and J by 4 bases, with 2 bases of the junction left unmatched. Per the germline V gene, CDR1 is SGHTA and CDR2 is FQGNSA. There are 15 residues in the CDR3. DNA of the CDR3: TGTGCCAGCAGCTTGACTAGCGGGAAATACAATGAGCAGTTCTTC. Protein sequence: CASSLTSGKYNEQFF.

The CDR3 region has the DNA TGTGCCAGCAGCGTACTCGTATACAATGAGCAGTTCTTC. Encoded protein: CASSVLVYNEQFF. The rearrangement joins TRBV7-8 to TRBJ2-1; D call uncertain. V was cut by 5 bases and J by 4 bases, with 9 bases left in between. Germline values: CDR1 SGHVS, CDR2 FQNEAQ. This CDR3 spans 13 amino acids.

The V and J genes are TRBV6-1 and TRBJ2-1; TRBD1 agrees at 7 bases. Germline-derived CDR1 and CDR2 are MNHNS and SASEGT. The CDR3 extends over 14 amino acids. Trimming at V came to 8 bases and at J to 5 bases, leaving 9 bases not matched to a gene. For the CDR3, the DNA is TGTGCCAGCTCTATAAGGGACAGAGACAATGAGCAGTTCTTC. This gives the protein CASSIRDRDNEQFF.

CDR3 bases: TGTGCCAGCGGGACAGGACTAGATTATGTTGGCGGGGAGCTGTTTTTT. Translated, it gives CASGTGLDYVGGELFF. The rearrangement joins TRBV27 to TRBJ2-2; a weak D match, TRBD1 (8 bases). In germline, CDR1 is MNHEY, CDR2 SMNVEV (reference sequence). V was clipped by 8 bases and J by 7 bases, with 23 bases between them. The CDR3 runs 16 residues.

The chain uses TRBV5-1 and TRBJ2-1; TRBD2 matches at 7 bases. This CDR3 spans 15 amino acids. Per the germline V gene, CDR1 is SGHRS and CDR2 is YFSETQ. V dropped 8 bases and J dropped 0; count of bases not matched to a gene: 8. The CDR3 protein is CASWGGPGSYNEQFF. CDR3 sequence (DNA): TGCGCCAGTTGGGGAGGGCCCGGCTCCTACAATGAGCAGTTCTTC.

This clone was found once. The chain couples TRBV9 to TRBJ2-1; 7 nucleotides match TRBD2. The V gene end was trimmed by 0 bases and the J gene end by 6 bases; junction bases not matched to a gene: 12. CDR1 SGDLS and CDR2 YYNGEE come from the germline V gene. The CDR3 consists of 17 residues. CDR3 nucleotide sequence: TGTGCCAGCAGCGTAGCGGCCATGGGGGGGGACCTCAATGAGCAGTTCTTC. Amino acids: CASSVAAMGGDLNEQFF.

The genes are TRBV7-2 and TRBJ2-5, with TRBD2 matching 8 bases. The length of the CDR3 is 16 residues. Unmatched junction bases numbered 11, after V lost 3 bases and J lost 5 bases. Germline V gives CDR1 SGHTA, CDR2 FQGNSA. For the CDR3, the DNA is TGTGCCAGCAGCTTCGGGGGGGGCAGGGACCGGGAGACCCAGTACTTC. Translation: CASSFGGGRDRETQYF.

This chain uses TRBV28 with TRBJ1-4, with 7 bases identical to TRBD1. Germline V CDR1 and CDR2: MDHEN, SYDVKM. The V segment lost 2 bases and the J segment 5 bases; nucleotides outside the gene matches: 5. This CDR3 is built from 15 residues. CDR3 DNA sequence: TGTGCCAGCAGTTTAGGTGACAGGGCCAATGAAAAACTGTTTTTT. This sequence encodes CASSLGDRANEKLFF.

As for this clone: Other nucleotide sequences in the sample specify the same CDR3. The gene calls are TRBV7-2 and TRBJ2-7, with D unresolved. V was trimmed by 2 bases and J by 0 bases, leaving 11 bases between them. CDR1 and CDR2 (germline): SGHTA, FQGNSA. CDR3 length: 15 residues. CDR3 region: CASSLRAESSYEQYF. The CDR3 nucleotides are TGTGCCAGCAGCTTAAGGGCGGAAAGCTCCTACGAGCAGTACTTC.

This chain uses TRBV30 with TRBJ1-2; perhaps TRBD1 as D (5 bases). Germline-derived CDR1 and CDR2 are GTSNPN and SVGIG (reference sequence). The CDR3 runs 17 residues. The ends were cut back, 0 bases at V and 1 base at J, with 18 bases in the middle. The CDR3 is CAWSVPGRESINYGYTF. CDR3 nucleotide sequence: TGTGCCTGGAGTGTACCGGGCAGGGAATCGATTAACTATGGCTACACCTTC.

This clone showed up just once. The chain uses TRBV28 and TRBJ2-1; D might be TRBD1 (5 bases). The germline gives CDR1 MDHEN, CDR2 SYDVKM. V dropped 5 bases and J dropped 0 bases, with 17 bases sitting between them. The CDR3 spans 17 residues. The CDR3 reads CASSTPRDGSSYNEQFF. The CDR3 DNA is TGTGCCAGCAGTACCCCCAGGGATGGGTCCTCCTACAATGAGCAGTTCTTC.

CDR3 DNA: TGTGCCAGCAACTTGGGGACTAGCTTGGGACCGGGGAACATTCAGTACTTC. It codes for CASNLGTSLGPGNIQYF. This chain joins TRBV28 and TRBJ2-4; 9 bases line up with TRBD2. This CDR3 is built from 17 residues. Germline CDR1 and CDR2: MDHEN and SYDVKM. The trim removed 7 bases at V and 7 bases at J, leaving 17 bases unmatched.

The chain uses TRBV7-9 and TRBJ2-7, with a weak D call TRBD1 (5 bases). CDR1 and CDR2 (germline): SEHNR, FQNEAQ (reference sequence). This CDR3 comprises 15 residues. The V end was cut by 1 base, the J end by 1 base, with 11 bases between. The CDR3, as DNA: TGTGCCAGCAGCTTAGTTTCAGGGAAGTCCTACGAGCAGTACTTC. Residues: CASSLVSGKSYEQYF.

The chain uses TRBV27 and TRBJ2-5; 8 nucleotides match TRBD1. Trimming took 2 bases from V and 3 from J; bases not matched to a gene: 2. The germline CDR1 and CDR2 sequences are MNHEY and SMNVEV (reference sequence). The CDR3 runs to 14 residues. The CDR3 here is CASSLRGQEETQYF. CDR3 sequence (DNA): TGTGCCAGCAGTTTAAGGGGACAGGAAGAGACCCAGTACTTC.

This chain connects TRBV6-9 to TRBJ2-7; TRBD2 agrees at 10 bases. CDR1 is MNHGY and CDR2 is SVAAGI in the germline V gene. CDR3 length equals 14 residues. V lost 5 bases and J lost 2; bases outside the gene matches: 3. The CDR3: CASSRTSGTYEQYF. In DNA form, the CDR3 reads TGTGCCAGCAGTAGGACTAGCGGCACCTACGAGCAGTACTTC.

The chain links TRBV5-1 to TRBJ2-3, with 7 bases identical to TRBD1. CDR1 is SGHRS and CDR2 is YFSETQ in the germline V gene. The CDR3 is 16 amino acids. V was clipped by 0 bases and J by 2 bases; unmatched bases: 6. The CDR3 nucleotides are TGCGCCAGCAGCTTGGATGCAGGGGGAGACACAGATACGCAGTATTTT. It encodes CASSLDAGGDTDTQYF.

The chain has TRBV6-6 and TRBJ2-2, with TRBD2 identical over 8 bases. V lost 2 bases to trimming and J lost 1 base; unmatched junction nucleotides: 3. Germline loops: CDR1 MNHNY, CDR2 SVGAGI (reference sequence). The length of the CDR3 is 16 residues. The CDR3 protein is CASSYRSGENTGELFF. The CDR3 DNA follows: TGTGCCAGCAGTTACCGTAGCGGGGAGAACACCGGGGAGCTGTTTTTT.

The chain links TRBV28 to TRBJ2-3, with a tentative D call TRBD2 (5 bases). This CDR3 has 12 amino acids. V lost 7 bases, J lost 8 bases, and 13 bases lay in between. Germline V gene sequence: CDR1 MDHEN, CDR2 SYDVKM. The chain's CDR3 is CASTPPRGTQYF. CDR3 in DNA: TGTGCCAGCACACCCCCCCGGGGTACGCAGTATTTT.